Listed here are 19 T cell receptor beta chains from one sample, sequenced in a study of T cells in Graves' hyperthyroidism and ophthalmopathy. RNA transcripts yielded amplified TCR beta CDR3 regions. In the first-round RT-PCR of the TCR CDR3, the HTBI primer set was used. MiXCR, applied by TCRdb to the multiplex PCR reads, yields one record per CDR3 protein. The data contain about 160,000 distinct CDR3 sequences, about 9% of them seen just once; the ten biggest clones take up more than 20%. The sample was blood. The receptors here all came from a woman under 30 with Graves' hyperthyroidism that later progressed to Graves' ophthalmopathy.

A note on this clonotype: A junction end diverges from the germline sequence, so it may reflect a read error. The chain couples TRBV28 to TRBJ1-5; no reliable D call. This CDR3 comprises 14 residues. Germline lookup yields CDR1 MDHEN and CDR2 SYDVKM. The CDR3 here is CASSLLSSNKPQHF. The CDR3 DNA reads TGTGCCAGCAGTTTATTAAGTAGCAATAAGCCCCAGCATTTT.

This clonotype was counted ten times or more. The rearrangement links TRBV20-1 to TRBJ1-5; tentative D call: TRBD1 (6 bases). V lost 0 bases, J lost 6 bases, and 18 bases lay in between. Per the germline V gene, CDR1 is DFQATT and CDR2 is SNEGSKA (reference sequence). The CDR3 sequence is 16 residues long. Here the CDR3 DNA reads TGCAGTGCTAGAGATCCAGAGACAGGAATAAGTCAGCCCCAGCATTTT. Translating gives CSARDPETGISQPQHF.

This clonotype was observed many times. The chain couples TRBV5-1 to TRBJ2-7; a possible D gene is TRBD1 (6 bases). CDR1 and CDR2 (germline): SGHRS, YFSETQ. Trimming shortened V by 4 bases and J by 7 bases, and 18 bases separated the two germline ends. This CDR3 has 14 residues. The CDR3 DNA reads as TGCGCCAGCAGCCAAATCCCGGGACAAGGGGAGCAGTACTTC. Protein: CASSQIPGQGEQYF.

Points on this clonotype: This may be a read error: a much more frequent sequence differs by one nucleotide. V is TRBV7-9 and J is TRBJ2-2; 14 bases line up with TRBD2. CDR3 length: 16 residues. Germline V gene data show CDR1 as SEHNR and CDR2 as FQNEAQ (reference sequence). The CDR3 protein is CANSPPGLAGAGELFF. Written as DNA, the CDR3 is TGTGCCAACAGCCCTCCGGGACTAGCGGGAGCCGGGGAGCTGTTTTTT. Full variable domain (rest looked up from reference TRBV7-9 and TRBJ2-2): DTGVSQNPRHKITKRGQNVTFRCDPISEHNRLYWYRQTLGQGPEFLTYFQNEAQLEKSRLLSDRFSAERPKGSFSTLEIQRTEQGDSAMYLCANSPPGLAGAGELFFGEGSRLTVL.

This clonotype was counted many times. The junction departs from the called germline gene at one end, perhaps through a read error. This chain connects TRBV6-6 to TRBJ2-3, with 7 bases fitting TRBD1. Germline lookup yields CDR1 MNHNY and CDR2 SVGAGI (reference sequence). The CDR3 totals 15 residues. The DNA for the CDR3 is TGTGCCAGCAGTGACTCGGGTAGGGGGCTCGATACGCAGTATTTT. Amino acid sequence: CASSDSGRGLDTQYF.

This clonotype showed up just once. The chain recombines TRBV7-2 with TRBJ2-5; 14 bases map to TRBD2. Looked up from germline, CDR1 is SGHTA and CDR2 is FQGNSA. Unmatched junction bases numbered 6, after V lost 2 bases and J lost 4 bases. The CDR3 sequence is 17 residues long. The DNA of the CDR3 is TGTGCCAGCAGCTTACCGCGACTAGCGGGAGGGGGAGAGACCCAGTACTTC. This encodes CASSLPRLAGGGETQYF.

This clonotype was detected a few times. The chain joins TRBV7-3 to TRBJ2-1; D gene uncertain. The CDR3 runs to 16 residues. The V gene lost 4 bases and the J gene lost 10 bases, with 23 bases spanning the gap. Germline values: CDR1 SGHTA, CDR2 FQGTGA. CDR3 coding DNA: TGTGCCAGCAGCTCACACCCGGCCCCACCAAAAAACGAGCAGTTCTTC. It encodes CASSSHPAPPKNEQFF. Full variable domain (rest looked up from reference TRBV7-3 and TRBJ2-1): GAGVSQTPSNKVTEKGKYVELRCDPISGHTALYWYRQSLGQGPEFLIYFQGTGAADDSGLPNDRFFAVRPEGSVSTLKIQRTERGDSAVYLCASSSHPAPPKNEQFFGPGTRLTVL.

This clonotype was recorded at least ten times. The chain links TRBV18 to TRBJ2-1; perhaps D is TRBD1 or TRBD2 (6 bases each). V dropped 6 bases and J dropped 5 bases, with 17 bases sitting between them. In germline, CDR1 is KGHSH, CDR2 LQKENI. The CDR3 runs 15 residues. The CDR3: CASSEGVNRNNEQFF. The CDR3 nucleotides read TGTGCCAGCTCGGAGGGGGTTAACAGAAACAATGAGCAGTTCTTC.

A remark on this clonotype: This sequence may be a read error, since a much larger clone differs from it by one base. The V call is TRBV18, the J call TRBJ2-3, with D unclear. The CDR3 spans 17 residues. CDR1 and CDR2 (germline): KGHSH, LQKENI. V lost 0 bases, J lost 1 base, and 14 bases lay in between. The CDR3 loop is CASSPPLGGCRTDTQYF. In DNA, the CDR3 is TGTGCCAGCTCACCACCCTTAGGCGGTTGTCGCACAGATACGCAGTATTTT.

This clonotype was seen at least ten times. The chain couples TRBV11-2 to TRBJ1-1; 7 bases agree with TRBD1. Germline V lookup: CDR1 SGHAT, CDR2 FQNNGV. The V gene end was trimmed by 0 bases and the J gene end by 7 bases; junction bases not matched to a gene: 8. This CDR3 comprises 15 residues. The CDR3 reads CASSLEWTGASEAFF. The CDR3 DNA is TGTGCCAGCAGCTTAGAGTGGACAGGTGCGAGTGAAGCTTTCTTT.

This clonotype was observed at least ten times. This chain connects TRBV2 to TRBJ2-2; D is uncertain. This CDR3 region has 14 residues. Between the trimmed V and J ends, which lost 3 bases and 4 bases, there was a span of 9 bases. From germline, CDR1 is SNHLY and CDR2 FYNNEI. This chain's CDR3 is CASSDNSGTGELFF. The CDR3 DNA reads TGTGCCAGCAGTGATAATTCGGGCACCGGGGAGCTGTTTTTT.

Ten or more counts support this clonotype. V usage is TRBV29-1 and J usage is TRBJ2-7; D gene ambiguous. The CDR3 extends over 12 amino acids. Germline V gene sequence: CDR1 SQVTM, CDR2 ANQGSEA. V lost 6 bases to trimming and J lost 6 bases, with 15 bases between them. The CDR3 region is CSVGHLRTEQYF. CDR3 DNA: TGCAGCGTCGGTCACTTGCGAACCGAGCAGTACTTC.

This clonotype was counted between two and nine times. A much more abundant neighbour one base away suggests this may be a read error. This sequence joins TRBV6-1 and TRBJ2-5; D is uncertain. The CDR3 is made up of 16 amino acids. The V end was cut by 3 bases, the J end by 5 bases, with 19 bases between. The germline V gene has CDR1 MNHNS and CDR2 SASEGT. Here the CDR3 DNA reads TGTGCCAGCAGTGAGGCGTCAGGCGTTGGGTGGGAGACCCAGTACTTC. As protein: CASSEASGVGWETQYF.

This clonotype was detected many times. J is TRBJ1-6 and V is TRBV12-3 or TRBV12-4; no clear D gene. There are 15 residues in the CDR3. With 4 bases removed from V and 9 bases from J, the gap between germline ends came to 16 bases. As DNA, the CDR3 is TGTGCCAGCAGTTCCGACGACCGGCCTGGTTCACCCCTCCACTTT. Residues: CASSSDDRPGSPLHF.

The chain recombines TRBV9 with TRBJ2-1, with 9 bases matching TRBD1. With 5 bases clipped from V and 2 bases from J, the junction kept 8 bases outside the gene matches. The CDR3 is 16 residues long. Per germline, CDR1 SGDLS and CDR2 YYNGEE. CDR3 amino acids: CASSYSGTGTYNEQFF. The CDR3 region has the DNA TGTGCCAGCAGTTATTCCGGGACAGGGACCTACAATGAGCAGTTCTTC. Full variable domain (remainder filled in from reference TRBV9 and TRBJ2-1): DSGVTQTPKHLITATGQRVTLRCSPRSGDLSVYWYQQSLDQGLQFLIQYYNGEERAKGNILERFSAQQFPDLHSELNLSSLELGDSALYFCASSYSGTGTYNEQFFGPGTRLTVL.

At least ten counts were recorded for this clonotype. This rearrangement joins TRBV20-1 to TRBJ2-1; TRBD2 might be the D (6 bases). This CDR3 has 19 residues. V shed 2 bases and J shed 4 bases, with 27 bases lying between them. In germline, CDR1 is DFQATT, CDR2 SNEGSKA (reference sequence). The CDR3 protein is CSARTASATPTRFYNEQFF. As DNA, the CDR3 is TGCAGTGCTAGAACCGCTAGCGCGACTCCGACACGGTTTTACAATGAGCAGTTCTTC.

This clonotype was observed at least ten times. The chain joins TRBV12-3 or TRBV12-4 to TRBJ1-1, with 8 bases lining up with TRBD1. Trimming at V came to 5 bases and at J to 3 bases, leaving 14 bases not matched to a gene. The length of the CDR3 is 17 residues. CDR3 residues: CASSIIMTGAEDTEAFF. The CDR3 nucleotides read TGTGCCAGCAGTATAATCATGACAGGGGCAGAGGACACTGAAGCTTTCTTT.

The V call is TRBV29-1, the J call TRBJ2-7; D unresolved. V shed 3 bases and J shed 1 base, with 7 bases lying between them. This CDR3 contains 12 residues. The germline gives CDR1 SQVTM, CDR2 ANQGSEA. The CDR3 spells CSVDYGSYEQYF. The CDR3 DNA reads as TGCAGCGTTGATTACGGATCCTACGAGCAGTACTTC.

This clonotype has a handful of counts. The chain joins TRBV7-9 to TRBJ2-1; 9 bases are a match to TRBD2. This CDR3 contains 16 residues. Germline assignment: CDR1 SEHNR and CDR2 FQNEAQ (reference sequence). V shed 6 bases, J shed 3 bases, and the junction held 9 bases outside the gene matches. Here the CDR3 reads CASRPGGGGDYNEQFF. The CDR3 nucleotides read TGTGCCAGCAGACCGGGAGGCGGGGGGGACTACAATGAGCAGTTCTTC.